This T cell receptor (beta chain) came from a study of T cell repertoires in cytomegalovirus infection. Study summary: TCR beta signatures that were public indicated CMV infection and matching HLA type.

Comments on this clonotype: What it recognizes is unknown.

Study-wide results and caveats: The study identified carriers of CMV plus the relevant HLA from cumulative public TCR beta family frequency. CMV-specific TCR beta clonotypes restricted by HLA-C dominated the ex vivo response.

TCRdb redid the calling of the reads with MiXCR, one entry per CDR3 protein. The sample consists of 400,000 to 550,000 distinct CDR3 sequences, around 10% of them appearing once. The sample comprised PBMCs. The receptor comes from a human donor in good health (CMV status not recorded). Some clones in this sample may be carry-over from other donors' samples.

CDR3 DNA sequence: TGTGCCAGCAGAAGCGGAGTCACAGGGGTATTGGGAGGCTACACCTTC. Translating gives CASRSGVTGVLGGYTF. The chain combines TRBV12-3 or TRBV12-4 with TRBJ1-2, with 7 bases matching TRBD1. V gave up 6 bases and J gave up 8 bases; unmatched junction bases: 18. The CDR3 totals 16 residues.